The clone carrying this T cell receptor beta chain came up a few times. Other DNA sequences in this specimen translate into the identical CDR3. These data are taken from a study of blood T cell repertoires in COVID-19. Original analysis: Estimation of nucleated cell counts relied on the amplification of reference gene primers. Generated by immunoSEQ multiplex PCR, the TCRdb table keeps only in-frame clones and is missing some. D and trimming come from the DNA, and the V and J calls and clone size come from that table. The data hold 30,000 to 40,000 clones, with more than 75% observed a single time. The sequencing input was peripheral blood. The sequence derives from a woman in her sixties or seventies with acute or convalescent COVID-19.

The CDR3 sequence: CASSRGGPGNNEQFF. The CDR3 coding sequence is TGTGCCAGCAGCCGGGGGGGCCCAGGTAACAATGAGCAGTTCTTC. This chain links TRBV11-3 with TRBJ2-1, with TRBD2 identical over 8 bases. Germline-derived CDR1 and CDR2 are SGHNT and YENEEA. The CDR3 runs 15 residues. V shed 5 bases, J shed 5 bases, and the junction held 8 bases outside the gene matches. The full variable domain, its missing parts supplied by reference TRBV11-3 and TRBJ2-1, is EAGVVQSPRYKIIEKKQPVAFWCNPISGHNTLYWYLQNLGQGPELLIRYENEEAVDDSQLPKDRFSAERLKGVDSTLKIQPAELGDSAVYLCASSRGGPGNNEQFFGPGTRLTVL.